The rows below give T cell receptor beta chains drawn from one sample of a study of graft-versus-host responses after intestinal transplantation. These receptors lack a known antigen. Profiling relied on immunoSEQ multiplex PCR, and the TCRdb table lists in-frame clones only, not all of them. The table records 90,000 to 120,000 clones, roughly 87% of them present only once. The material sequenced was unstimulated CD4+ T cells sorted from spleen or lymph node cells, taken before transplant. Receptor source: a human donor who was the organ donor for an intestinal transplant. The CDR3 runs from the conserved cysteine through the conserved F or W. A D gene is named only where the DNA matches it firmly. The listing skips clone size in some rows; elsewhere it reads once, few, many or a size class.

clone size	CDR3 length	V gene	J gene	D gene	CDR3 DNA	CDR3 protein
-	13	TRBV11-3	TRBJ1-5	-	TGTGCCAGCAGCTTAACGACCAATCAGCCCCAGCATTTT	CASSLTTNQPQHF
-	16	TRBV7-2	TRBJ2-4	-	TGTGCCAGCAGCTTAGTTGGGGCTGTAGCCAAAAACATTCAGTACTTC	CASSLVGAVAKNIQYF
once	14	TRBV5-4	TRBJ2-5	-	TGTGCCAGCAGCCACGGGACCTCGCAAGAGACCCAGTACTTC	CASSHGTSQETQYF
-	11	TRBV7-9	TRBJ2-5	-	TGTGCCAGCAGCTTAATAGAGACCCAGTACTTC	CASSLIETQYF
-	15	TRBV6-6	TRBJ2-7	TRBD1	TGTGCCAGCAGTTTGGCCGGGACAGGGGCCTACGAGCAGTACTTC	CASSLAGTGAYEQYF
-	15	TRBV28	TRBJ2-7	TRBD1	TGTGCCAGCAGTTCTTCCGGGACAGGGTTCCACGAGCAGTACTTC	CASSSSGTGFHEQYF
-	13	TRBV29-1	TRBJ2-7	-	TGCAGCGTTGTTCTGGGACTGGCGTACGAGCAGTACTTC	CSVVLGLAYEQYF
-	14	TRBV19	TRBJ2-7	TRBD1	TGTGCCAGTAGTACCACGACAGGGTACTACGAGCAGTACTTC	CASSTTTGYYEQYF
-	14	TRBV6-5	TRBJ2-5	-	TGTGCCAGCAGCCCCTCCGGGCCCAAAGAGACCCAGTACTTC	CASSPSGPKETQYF
-	16	TRBV18	TRBJ1-1	TRBD1	TGTGCCAGCTCACCTTCAGGGGGTTTCTGGGACACTGAAGCTTTCTTT	CASSPSGGFWDTEAFF
-	14	TRBV2	TRBJ1-5	TRBD1	TGTGCCAGCAGGGGGACAGGGGAATTTCAGCCCCAGCATTTT	CASRGTGEFQPQHF
-	14	TRBV2	TRBJ2-2	-	TGTGCCAGCGGCCCAGGGAGTTTGGGCGGGGAGCTGTTTTTT	CASGPGSLGGELFF
-	14	TRBV5-6	TRBJ2-5	-	TGTGCCAGCAGCTTGTACGGGGCTGAGGGGACCCAGTACTTC	CASSLYGAEGTQYF
-	14	TRBV5-1	TRBJ2-1	TRBD2	TGCGCCAGCTCCCCCCTGGGACTAGCCCATGAGCAGTTCTTC	CASSPLGLAHEQFF
-	16	TRBV2	TRBJ2-4	TRBD1	TGTGCCAGCAGTGCGGACAGGACGACGACCAAAAACATTCAGTACTTC	CASSADRTTTKNIQYF
few	17	TRBV7-9	TRBJ2-5	TRBD2	TGTGCCAGCAGCTTAGAAGGGCCGGGGGGTAAGCGGGAGACCCAGTACTTC	CASSLEGPGGKRETQYF
-	15	TRBV19	TRBJ2-4	-	TGTGCCAGTGCCCGCCCTGAGGTAGCCAAAAACATTCAGTACTTC	CASARPEVAKNIQYF